These 30 T cell receptor beta chains originate from one sample sequenced in a study of cytomegalovirus exposure and HLA in healthy donors. PCR was performed using 60 Vbeta and 13 Jbeta primers. Clones were read by immunoSEQ multiplex PCR, and TCRdb kept only the in-frame ones, dropping some. The data hold about 110,000 clones, with over 75% observed a single time. Material for sequencing was PBMCs. Receptors were obtained from a man aged 25-45 years in good health and CMV-seropositive.

The V gene is TRBV6-5, the J gene TRBJ1-4; D call uncertain. Trimming cost V 0 bases and J 6 bases, with 5 bases left between them. The CDR3 sequence is 13 residues long. Germline V lookup: CDR1 MNHEY, CDR2 SVGAGI. CDR3 in DNA: TGTGCCAGCAGTTACTCGACTGATGAAAAACTGTTTTTT. Amino acid sequence: CASSYSTDEKLFF.

V is TRBV6-5 and J is TRBJ1-2; 8 bases align to TRBD1. Germline V gene sequence: CDR1 MNHEY, CDR2 SVGAGI. V trimming: 2 bases; J trimming: 7 bases; junction bases outside the gene matches: 6. The CDR3 spans 14 residues. The CDR3: CASSYQAGGTGYTF. The CDR3 region has the DNA TGTGCCAGCAGTTACCAGGCAGGGGGCACTGGCTACACCTTC.

This clone was counted only a few times. The chain is built from TRBV2 and TRBJ1-1; tentative D call: TRBD1 (5 bases). Trimming took off 8 bases at V and 1 base at J, with 8 bases between the two ends. Per the germline V gene, CDR1 is SNHLY and CDR2 is FYNNEI. The CDR3 extends over 12 amino acids. This CDR3 reads CASAGQNTEAFF. The CDR3 DNA sequence: TGTGCCAGCGCAGGGCAGAACACTGAAGCTTTCTTT.

This clone showed up just once. The chain combines TRBV18 with TRBJ1-2, with unresolved D. CDR1 is KGHSH, CDR2 LQKENI, per germline. This CDR3 comprises 14 residues. The V gene lost 3 bases and the J gene lost 8 bases, with 16 bases spanning the gap. The CDR3 reads CASSPLKAVGGYTF. The CDR3 DNA sequence: TGTGCCAGCTCACCTTTAAAAGCGGTTGGGGGCTACACCTTC.

V usage is TRBV5-1 and J usage is TRBJ1-3, with D maybe TRBD1 (6 bases). The germline gives CDR1 SGHRS, CDR2 YFSETQ. The CDR3 has 15 amino acids. V was pared by 0 bases and J by 2 bases, with 9 bases between. CDR3 sequence (DNA): TGCGCCAGCAGCTTGGAATGGGGGCCTGGAAACACCATATATTTT. The encoded protein is CASSLEWGPGNTIYF.

J is TRBJ2-7 and V is TRBV6-5, with a weak D call TRBD2 (6 bases). Germline V lookup: CDR1 MNHEY, CDR2 SVGAGI. V shed 1 base and J shed 2 bases, with 9 bases lying between them. The CDR3 is made up of 14 amino acids. The CDR3 spells CASSYWGETYEQYF. The CDR3 DNA reads as TGTGCCAGCAGTTACTGGGGGGAAACCTACGAGCAGTACTTC.

The chain recombines TRBV30 with TRBJ2-2, with D perhaps TRBD1 (5 bases). Germline V gene sequence: CDR1 GTSNPN, CDR2 SVGIG (reference sequence). Trimming took off 5 bases at V and 2 bases at J, with 12 bases between the two ends. This CDR3 is built from 14 residues. The CDR3: CAWDGRANTGELFF. CDR3 in DNA: TGTGCCTGGGATGGCAGGGCAAACACCGGGGAGCTGTTTTTT.

J is TRBJ1-2 and V is TRBV5-1; 10 nucleotides line up with TRBD1. Losses at the gene ends were 4 bases for V and 4 bases for J; bases not matched to a gene: 13. Germline CDR1 reads SGHRS; CDR2 reads YFSETQ. This CDR3 is 17 amino acids long. CDR3 protein: CASSQGQGRPLSYGYTF. The CDR3 DNA reads as TGCGCCAGCAGCCAGGGACAGGGGCGACCCCTCTCCTATGGCTACACCTTC. Full variable domain (outside the CDR3, taken from reference TRBV5-1 and TRBJ1-2): KAGVTQTPRYLIKTRGQQVTLSCSPISGHRSVSWYQQTPGQGLQFLFEYFSETQRNKGNFPGRFSGRQFSNSRSEMNVSTLELGDSALYLCASSQGQGRPLSYGYTFGSGTRLTVV.

The chain uses TRBV5-1 and TRBJ1-5, with 7 bases fitting TRBD1. CDR1 SGHRS and CDR2 YFSETQ come from the germline V gene. The trim removed 0 bases at V and 2 bases at J, leaving 8 bases unmatched. The CDR3 has 17 amino acids. The CDR3 sequence is CASSLGFGRGGNQPQHF. Here the CDR3 DNA reads TGCGCCAGCAGCTTGGGGTTTGGCAGGGGGGGCAATCAGCCCCAGCATTTT.

This clone was seen a handful of times. The chain employs TRBV6-1 and TRBJ1-1, with D perhaps TRBD1 (5 bases). CDR1 and CDR2 from the germline V gene are MNHNS and SASEGT. CDR3 size: 13 residues. The V end was cut by 0 bases, the J end by 7 bases, with 9 bases between. CDR3 protein: CASSEARDGEAFF. As DNA, the CDR3 is TGTGCCAGCAGTGAAGCGCGGGACGGTGAAGCTTTCTTT.

The chain employs TRBV19 and TRBJ2-7; 10 positions match TRBD1. Germline CDR1 is LNHDA and CDR2 is SQIVND (reference sequence). The V and J ends lost 6 bases and 0 bases, in that order; junction bases with no gene match: 8. The CDR3 length is 16 residues. CDR3 sequence: CASRPPGQGSSYEQYF. DNA for the CDR3: TGTGCCAGTAGACCACCGGGACAGGGGTCCTCCTACGAGCAGTACTTC.

This clone was seen only a few times. The V call is TRBV6-1, the J call TRBJ2-1; 12 positions match TRBD2. The V segment lost 4 bases and the J segment 8 bases; nucleotides outside the gene matches: 9. Germline V gene lookup returns CDR1 MNHNS and CDR2 SASEGT. The CDR3 runs to 16 residues. CDR3 protein: CASSGPSGGAGHEQFF. In nucleotides, the CDR3 is TGTGCCAGCAGTGGACCTAGCGGGGGGGCCGGGCATGAGCAGTTCTTC.

This clone was recorded once. J is TRBJ2-5 and V is TRBV6-1; no clear D gene. This CDR3 spans 11 amino acids. Germline-derived CDR1 and CDR2 are MNHNS and SASEGT. The germline V and J ends were trimmed by 6 bases and 7 bases, with 9 bases remaining between them. This chain's CDR3 is CASSGYPTQYF. In nucleotides, the CDR3 is TGTGCCAGCAGCGGGTACCCGACCCAGTACTTC.

This chain joins TRBV29-1 and TRBJ2-3; D is undetermined. The CDR3 totals 12 residues. Per germline, CDR1 SQVTM and CDR2 ANQGSEA. Trimming pared 3 bases from V and 2 bases from J, leaving 6 bases between. The CDR3 loop is CSVEQDTDTQYF. In DNA, the CDR3 is TGCAGCGTTGAGCAGGACACAGATACGCAGTATTTT.

V gene TRBV7-2 combines with J gene TRBJ2-1; 10 nucleotides match TRBD2. Germline CDR1 SGHTA, CDR2 FQGNSA. V lost 1 base to trimming and J lost 2 bases; unmatched junction nucleotides: 8. CDR3 length equals 18 residues. Here the CDR3 DNA reads TGTGCCAGCAGCTTAGGAGGGATAGCGGGGGGAGCCTACAATGAGCAGTTCTTC. Translating it yields CASSLGGIAGGAYNEQFF.

The J gene is TRBJ1-1, the V gene TRBV28; D possibly corresponds to TRBD1 (5 bases). CDR1 and CDR2 from the germline V gene are MDHEN and SYDVKM. The V end lost 6 bases, the J end lost 5 bases, and 7 bases lay between the germline ends. The CDR3 consists of 11 residues. CDR3 in DNA: TGTGCCAGCAGAAAGGGGACTGAAGCTTTCTTT. Amino acid sequence: CASRKGTEAFF.

DNA of the CDR3: TGTGCCAGCGTCTGGGACAGGTTATCTGGGGCCAACGTCCTGACTTTC. Translated: CASVWDRLSGANVLTF. V and J are TRBV2 and TRBJ2-6, with 8 bases identical to TRBD1. Germline-derived CDR1 and CDR2 are SNHLY and FYNNEI. This CDR3 region has 16 residues. J was trimmed by 1 base and V by 8 bases; bases with no gene match: 7.

The chain combines TRBV29-1 with TRBJ1-1; 12 nucleotides match TRBD1. CDR1 SQVTM and CDR2 ANQGSEA come from the germline V gene. The length of the CDR3 is 20 residues. V was clipped by 2 bases and J by 3 bases; unmatched bases: 19. The CDR3 bases are TGCAGCGTTGAACAAAGCCCCTACCACCGGGACAGGGGGCCGTACACTGAAGCTTTCTTT. Amino acids: CSVEQSPYHRDRGPYTEAFF.

The CDR3 DNA is TGTGCCAGCAGTGACTGCTCAGGGACAGCCTCTTACGAGCAGTACTTC. Protein product: CASSDCSGTASYEQYF. V and J are TRBV6-4 and TRBJ2-5; 7 positions agree with TRBD1. The end of the DNA aligns better with TRBJ2-7, so the J call may be wrong. CDR1 MRHNA and CDR2 SNTAGT come from the germline V gene. The CDR3 runs 16 residues.

This chain connects TRBV25-1 to TRBJ2-1, with 11 bases fitting TRBD2. The CDR3 runs 13 residues. Germline trimming cut 9 bases from V and 7 bases from J; bases unmatched to any gene: 5. The V gene's germline CDR1 is MGHDK and CDR2 SYGVNS. The CDR3 sequence: CASRTSGPNEQFF. DNA for the CDR3: TGTGCCAGTAGGACTAGCGGGCCGAATGAGCAGTTCTTC.

The chain combines TRBV4-1 with TRBJ1-1; no clear D gene. With 3 bases removed from V and 6 bases from J, the gap between germline ends came to 5 bases. The CDR3 is 11 amino acids. Germline V gene data show CDR1 as MGHRA and CDR2 as YSYEKL. This CDR3 reads CASSQGAEAFF. The CDR3 nucleotides are TGCGCCAGCAGCCAGGGCGCTGAAGCTTTCTTT.

The V gene is TRBV6-5, the J gene TRBJ1-1, with D maybe TRBD1 (5 bases). The V end lost 3 bases, the J end lost 1 base, and 12 bases lay between the germline ends. The V gene's germline CDR1 is MNHEY and CDR2 SVGAGI. The CDR3 runs 15 residues. The CDR3 sequence: CASSYKGHPNTEAFF. Written as DNA, the CDR3 is TGTGCCAGCAGTTATAAAGGACACCCGAACACTGAAGCTTTCTTT.

V is TRBV4-1 and J is TRBJ2-7; 8 positions match TRBD1. Germline V CDR1 and CDR2: MGHRA, YSYEKL. With V trimmed by 0 bases and J by 3 bases, 1 base remained unmatched. The CDR3 spans 14 residues. The CDR3 DNA is TGCGCCAGCAGCCAAGAAGGGACAGGCTACGAGCAGTACTTC. It specifies CASSQEGTGYEQYF.

V usage is TRBV4-3 and J usage is TRBJ1-2, with D unclear. Germline loops: CDR1 LGHNA, CDR2 YSLEER. Trimming cost V 0 bases and J 0 bases, with 14 bases left between them. The CDR3 length is 17 residues. The CDR3, as DNA: TGCGCCAGCAGCCAAGAACCGGGATCACTCGCTAACTATGGCTACACCTTC. Translated: CASSQEPGSLANYGYTF.

The chain combines TRBV5-4 with TRBJ1-2; 8 bases align to TRBD1. V was clipped by 4 bases and J by 4 bases; unmatched bases: 12. CDR1 is SGHNT and CDR2 is YYREEE in the germline V gene (reference sequence). This CDR3 spans 16 amino acids. The CDR3 spells CASSLHLGTGIYGYTF. CDR3 bases: TGTGCCAGCAGCCTTCACCTGGGGACAGGAATCTATGGCTACACCTTC.

The CDR3 is CASSDGTTEGNEQFF. CDR3 nucleotide sequence: TGTGCCAGCAGTGATGGCACAACCGAGGGCAATGAGCAGTTCTTC. The chain uses TRBV2 and TRBJ2-1, with TRBD2 as a possible D gene (5 bases). Germline V gene sequence: CDR1 SNHLY, CDR2 FYNNEI. There are 15 residues in the CDR3. Trimming shortened V by 3 bases and J by 6 bases, and 15 bases separated the two germline ends.

The chain is built from TRBV5-4 and TRBJ2-3; 7 positions match TRBD2. With V trimmed by 3 bases and J by 5 bases, 9 bases remained unmatched. Germline CDR1 is SGHNT and CDR2 is YYREEE (reference sequence). The CDR3 contains 15 residues. The CDR3 nucleotides read TGTGCCAGCAGCTCCAAGGGGCCGGGGGGAGATACGCAGTATTTT. Translating gives CASSSKGPGGDTQYF.

The rearrangement links TRBV12-5 to TRBJ1-5; 8 nucleotides agree with TRBD1. The CDR3 runs to 13 residues. Germline V gene lookup returns CDR1 LGHNT and CDR2 FRNRAP. The ends lost 6 bases at V and 4 bases at J; junction bases unmatched: 2. The CDR3 DNA follows: TGTGCTAGTGGACGGACAGGGAATCAGCCCCAGCATTTT. Encoded protein: CASGRTGNQPQHF.

The chain links TRBV5-6 to TRBJ1-5, with TRBD1 as a possible D gene (6 bases). V was shortened by 4 bases and J by 4 bases, with 12 bases between the two germline ends. The CDR3 extends over 14 amino acids. Germline V gene lookup returns CDR1 SGHDT and CDR2 YYEEEE. CDR3 bases: TGTGCCAGCAGCCAACAGGGCCCGAATCAGCCCCAGCATTTT. Translation gives CASSQQGPNQPQHF.

The gene calls are TRBV6-1 and TRBJ2-3, with a weak D call TRBD1 (5 bases). The CDR3 spans 16 residues. The ends were cut back, 2 bases at V and 0 bases at J, with 12 bases in the middle. Germline CDR1 reads MNHNS; CDR2 reads SASEGT. CDR3 region: CASSELLDKSTDTQYF. The CDR3 DNA sequence: TGTGCCAGCAGTGAATTGCTGGACAAAAGCACAGATACGCAGTATTTT.